A single sample gave rise to the 20 T cell receptor beta chains below, sequenced in a study of CD8+ T cells in alopecia areata (dated by TCRdb to the late 2010s). The label giving this sample's time point can be read as: four to five weeks on oral tofacitinib. The treatment or condition label of this sample denotes: oral pan-JAK inhibitor, 5-10 mg twice daily. Library prep was done by the immunoSEQ multiplex PCR assay. To provide template for TCR sequencing, every sample had RNA extracted and reverse transcribed into cDNA. Sourced from immuneACCESS, this table was stored by TCRdb with only in-frame sequences that have V and J called. A share of the clones is absent; for the studies checked, an unresolved V gene accounts for under half, and the remainder has no known explanation. The table for this sample lists some 98,000 clones; approximately 66% of them were counted only once. The ten largest clonotypes hold less than 20% of the sample.

The material sequenced was CD8+ T cells sorted from blood, taken at week 4, from a patient treated with tofacitinib. These receptors all come from a human donor with alopecia areata.

This chain links TRBV5-4 with TRBJ2-7; D might be TRBD1 (5 bases). In germline, CDR1 is SGHNT, CDR2 YYREEE (reference sequence). V was cut by 5 bases and J by 5 bases, with 8 bases left in between. The CDR3 length is 11 residues. This CDR3 reads CASRKGNEQYF. As DNA, the CDR3 is TGTGCCAGCAGAAAGGGGAACGAGCAGTACTTC.

The V gene is TRBV2, the J gene TRBJ2-7, with 14 bases matching TRBD2. The CDR3 is made up of 15 amino acids. After removal of 6 bases from V and 13 bases from J, the junction contained 14 bases not matched to a gene. Germline values: CDR1 SNHLY, CDR2 FYNNEI. In DNA form, the CDR3 reads TGTGCCAGCAGCGAATCCGGGACTAGCGGGAGTTTAAGTTACTTC. It yields the protein CASSESGTSGSLSYF.

The chain uses TRBV7-9 and TRBJ1-1; 7 bases are a match to TRBD1. CDR1 SEHNR and CDR2 FQNEAQ come from the germline V gene (reference sequence). This CDR3 is 13 amino acids long. The V gene end was trimmed by 5 bases and the J gene end by 7 bases; junction bases not matched to a gene: 7. CDR3 nucleotide sequence: TGTGCCAGCAGCAATCTCGGGGACAGTGAAGCTTTCTTT. Amino acid sequence: CASSNLGDSEAFF.

The V call is TRBV7-9, the J call TRBJ2-5; D might be TRBD1 (6 bases). The CDR3 loop spans 12 amino acids. Trimming shortened V by 1 base and J by 9 bases, and 9 bases separated the two germline ends. Germline-derived CDR1 and CDR2 are SEHNR and FQNEAQ (reference sequence). CDR3 DNA sequence: TGTGCCAGCAGCTTAGATGGGGGCGCCCAGTACTTC. This sequence encodes CASSLDGGAQYF.

This chain links TRBV5-6 with TRBJ1-2; D perhaps matches TRBD1 (5 bases). Germline assignment: CDR1 SGHDT and CDR2 YYEEEE. CDR3 length equals 15 residues. Trimming shortened V by 4 bases and J by 5 bases, and 18 bases separated the two germline ends. CDR3 protein: CASSPRSGAWYGYTF. In DNA form, the CDR3 reads TGTGCCAGCAGCCCCAGATCCGGGGCTTGGTATGGCTACACCTTC.

The CDR3 sequence: CASRQRDSAYNEQFF. Written as DNA, the CDR3 is TGTGCCAGCAGACAACGGGACAGCGCCTACAATGAGCAGTTCTTC. V gene TRBV27 combines with J gene TRBJ2-1, with 7 bases aligning to TRBD1. CDR1 is MNHEY and CDR2 is SMNVEV in the germline V gene (reference sequence). The junction had 7 bases not matched to a gene; V was cut back by 6 bases and J by 2 bases. There are 15 residues in the CDR3.

The gene calls are TRBV10-2 and TRBJ2-3, with 14 bases lining up with TRBD2. V shed 2 bases and J 1 base; nucleotides not matched to a gene: 14. Per germline, CDR1 WSHSY and CDR2 SAAADI. This CDR3 contains 21 residues. The CDR3 DNA is TGCGCCAGCAGTGAGACTACCCCGGGACTAGCGGGGGAATGGGGCACAGATACGCAGTATTTT. Its translation: CASSETTPGLAGEWGTDTQYF.

The rearrangement uses TRBV7-6 and TRBJ2-5; D ambiguous. Germline values: CDR1 SGHVS, CDR2 FNYEAQ. V was trimmed by 6 bases and J by 3 bases, leaving 11 bases between them. The CDR3 sequence is 13 residues long. CDR3 amino acids: CASRSQHEETQYF. The CDR3 region has the DNA TGTGCCAGCAGATCCCAGCATGAAGAGACCCAGTACTTC.

Here the CDR3 DNA reads TGTGCCAGTAGTATCGGGGGGGCCAACGTCCTGACTTTC. This sequence encodes CASSIGGANVLTF. The chain couples TRBV19 to TRBJ2-6; D gene uncertain. The CDR3 covers 13 residues. Germline assignment: CDR1 LNHDA and CDR2 SQIVND (reference sequence). The V and J ends lost 3 bases and 4 bases respectively, with 4 bases between them.

This sequence joins TRBV9 and TRBJ2-3, with TRBD2 matching 9 bases. CDR1 is SGDLS, CDR2 YYNGEE, per germline. The CDR3 is made up of 18 amino acids. V was pared by 3 bases and J by 1 base, with 12 bases of the junction left unmatched. The CDR3 here is CASSGKSRAGGRTDTQYF. DNA for the CDR3: TGTGCCAGCAGCGGGAAATCTAGAGCGGGGGGCCGCACAGATACGCAGTATTTT. The whole variable domain, filled in from reference TRBV9 and TRBJ2-3, reads DSGVTQTPKHLITATGQRVTLRCSPRSGDLSVYWYQQSLDQGLQFLIQYYNGEERAKGNILERFSAQQFPDLHSELNLSSLELGDSALYFCASSGKSRAGGRTDTQYFGPGTRLTVL.

The rearrangement joins TRBV12-5 to TRBJ2-1, with 9 bases that match TRBD1. V shed 5 bases, J shed 8 bases, and the junction held 4 bases outside the gene matches. The length of the CDR3 is 13 residues. Germline V gene data show CDR1 as LGHNT and CDR2 as FRNRAP. CDR3 DNA: TGTGCTAGTGGTGGACAGGGGATCGATGAGCAGTTCTTC. Protein: CASGGQGIDEQFF.

The rearrangement links TRBV4-1 to TRBJ2-7, with unresolved D. Germline V CDR1 and CDR2: MGHRA, YSYEKL. Trimming stripped 4 bases from V and 3 bases from J, with 7 bases between. The CDR3 loop spans 12 amino acids. The CDR3 coding sequence is TGCGCCAGCAGCCCGGACGGCTACGAGCAGTACTTC. Translation gives CASSPDGYEQYF.

The gene calls are TRBV5-1 and TRBJ2-7; D uncertain. Germline CDR1 SGHRS, CDR2 YFSETQ. V lost 0 bases, J lost 2 bases, and 9 bases lay in between. This CDR3 has 14 residues. CDR3 nucleotide sequence: TGCGCCAGCAGCTTGGTTCCGGTAACCTACGAGCAGTACTTC. This gives the protein CASSLVPVTYEQYF.

J is TRBJ2-5 and V is TRBV2; D possibly corresponds to TRBD2 (5 bases). Germline CDR1 and CDR2: SNHLY and FYNNEI. Between the trimmed V and J ends, which lost 0 bases and 1 base, there was a span of 9 bases. The CDR3 contains 15 residues. The CDR3, as DNA: TGTGCCAGCAGTGAAGCTTCTAGCTTCCAAGAGACCCAGTACTTC. Its translation is CASSEASSFQETQYF.

The V call is TRBV7-9, the J call TRBJ2-5; D unclear. This CDR3 comprises 15 residues. V dropped 6 bases and J dropped 1 base, with 15 bases sitting between them. The V gene's germline CDR1 is SEHNR and CDR2 FQNEAQ (reference sequence). CDR3 sequence (DNA): TGTGCCAGCAGTCAATATTCCTCCGGCCAAGAGACCCAGTACTTC. Translated: CASSQYSSGQETQYF.

The chain recombines TRBV25-1 with TRBJ2-1; 7 positions agree with TRBD2. Per germline, CDR1 MGHDK and CDR2 SYGVNS. The CDR3 is 17 amino acids. Trimming took 3 bases from V and 0 from J; bases not matched to a gene: 8. Here the CDR3 DNA reads TGTGCCAGCAGTGATCAATCCGGGGACTACTCCTACAATGAGCAGTTCTTC. As protein: CASSDQSGDYSYNEQFF. Looking up the rest from reference TRBV25-1 and TRBJ2-1 gives the full variable domain: EADIYQTPRYLVIGTGKKITLECSQTMGHDKMYWYQQDPGMELHLIHYSYGVNSTEKGDLSSESTVSRIRTEHFPLTLESARPSHTSQYLCASSDQSGDYSYNEQFFGPGTRLTVL.

This clone was counted between two and nine times. V gene TRBV4-1 combines with J gene TRBJ1-2; D possibly corresponds to TRBD1 (6 bases). This CDR3 region has 14 residues. The germline V gene has CDR1 MGHRA and CDR2 YSYEKL. Trimming stripped 4 bases from V and 6 bases from J, with 15 bases between. CDR3 protein: CASSPQGGYDGYTF. In DNA, the CDR3 is TGCGCCAGCAGCCCACAGGGTGGGTATGATGGCTACACCTTC.

This chain links TRBV7-2 with TRBJ2-7; TRBD2 matches 12 bases. J gave up 3 bases and V 5 bases, and 5 bases lay outside the gene matches. Germline V CDR1 and CDR2: SGHTA, FQGNSA. This CDR3 has 15 residues. The CDR3 DNA reads TGTGCCAGCAGCCCATCTAGCGGGAGGGTCTACGAGCAGTACTTC. Its translation is CASSPSSGRVYEQYF.

V gene TRBV5-4 combines with J gene TRBJ2-1, with a possible D match to TRBD1 (6 bases). V was trimmed by 4 bases and J by 8 bases, leaving 10 bases between them. The CDR3 runs to 12 residues. Germline CDR1 and CDR2: SGHNT and YYREEE (reference sequence). CDR3 DNA: TGTGCCAGCAGCCCAGGGGTTCATGAGCAGTTCTTC. Its translation is CASSPGVHEQFF.

This clone was detected ten times or more. The genes are TRBV7-2 and TRBJ2-5; 7 nucleotides match TRBD2. V shed 6 bases, J shed 3 bases, and the junction held 4 bases outside the gene matches. Per germline, CDR1 SGHTA and CDR2 FQGNSA. This CDR3 spans 13 amino acids. CDR3 in DNA: TGTGCCAGCAGAGGGGCGGGGGAAGAGACCCAGTACTTC. It encodes CASRGAGEETQYF.